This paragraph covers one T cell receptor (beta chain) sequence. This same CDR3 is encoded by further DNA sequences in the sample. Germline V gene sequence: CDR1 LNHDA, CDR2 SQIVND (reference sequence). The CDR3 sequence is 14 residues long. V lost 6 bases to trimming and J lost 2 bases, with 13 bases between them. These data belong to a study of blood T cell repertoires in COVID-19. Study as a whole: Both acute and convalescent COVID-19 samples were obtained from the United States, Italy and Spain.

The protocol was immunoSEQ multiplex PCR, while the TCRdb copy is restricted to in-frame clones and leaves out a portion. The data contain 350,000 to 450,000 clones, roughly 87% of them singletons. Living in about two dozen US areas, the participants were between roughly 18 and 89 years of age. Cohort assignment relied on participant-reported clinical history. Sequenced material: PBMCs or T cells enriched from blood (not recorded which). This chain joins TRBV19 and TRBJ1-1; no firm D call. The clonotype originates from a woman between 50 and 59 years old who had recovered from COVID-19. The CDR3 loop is CASSTGNLNTEAFF. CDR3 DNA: TGTGCCAGTAGCACCGGGAACCTTAACACTGAAGCTTTCTTT.